This T cell receptor beta chain was observed in a study of human thymus T cells (dated by TCRdb to between 2020 and 2021). For the study in its entirety: The study used roughly 8 infant thymus samples plus four related peripheral blood samples to characterize TCR alpha and beta repertoires. The cohort included more than 5 male and a couple of female infants, with donor ages spanning 7 to 244 days.

Using the immunoSEQ multiplex PCR assay, the TCRB and TCRAD loci were amplified from a standardized quantity of quality-controlled genomic DNA. The amplicons spanned the V(D)J region and were long enough to cover the CDR3 and allow V and J genes to be identified. The commercial immunoSEQ service was used to sequence amplicons on an Illumina platform. The published analysis was carried out like this. Primer bias and sequencing errors were corrected using previously described methods, and TCRAD and TCRB definitions followed the IMGT database. Analysis of the repertoires was done with immunoSEQ Analyzer 3.0 and VDJTools and included basic statistics, V/J segment usage, diversity estimates, rarefaction and pairwise overlap. Chao1, ChaoE, Efron-Thisted, Shannon and inverse Simpson indices were used to estimate diversity, which was also estimated on datasets down-sampled to the smallest sample. Repertoire overlap was assessed by strict matching of CDR3 nucleotide sequence, V gene and J gene, and clustering was done by Jaccard-based multidimensional scaling. The clones in this table, taken by TCRdb from immuneACCESS, are in-frame only. Not every clone is retained; where verified, under half of the shortfall comes from an unresolved V gene, and the cause of the rest is unknown. Clone size and V and J calls were adopted from that table, with D and trimming inferred from the DNA. The sample table lists 75,000 to 90,000 clones, about 96% of them with a count of one. The leading ten clones occupy roughly 0.031% of the sample.

This clone was detected only once. The antigen it recognizes is unknown. One base away there is no much larger clone; base qualities are not given. Based on the germline V gene, the CDR1 and CDR2 sequences are SGDLS and YYNGEE. Counted from cysteine to phenylalanine, this CDR3 has 16 amino acids. Only the CDR3 DNA stays, 48 bases, in frame from base 1. Relative to germline, V is 4 bases shorter and J is 7 bases shorter, with 20 bases between their ends. Points the paper makes about the study in general: V and J gene segment usage appeared biased in both thymic and peripheral blood repertoires. The related research reported highly overlapping thymic TCR repertoires among unrelated individuals. On average, roughly 810,000 unique TCRB clonotypes were obtained from thymus samples, compared with about 84,000 from blood samples.

Thymus tissue was collected as surgical resects that were removed during corrective cardiac surgery. The donors were immunologically healthy infants in Finland who had open corrective cardiac surgery for congenital heart defects. Thymocytes were released mechanically from tissue and stored at -70 °C as pellets of about 9.5-32 million cells. A QIAsymphony instrument was used to extract genomic DNA from frozen cell pellets. The material sequenced was thymus tissue. The chain links TRBV9 with TRBJ2-2; the D region is possibly TRBD1 or TRBD2, each matching across 6 bases. This TCR was recovered from a boy under three years old with a congenital heart defect but otherwise immunologically healthy. The DNA sequence is as follows: TGTGCCAGCAGCCCCCAGGGGCGGGGAACCCACGGGGAGCTGTTTTTT. It specifies CASSPQGRGTHGELFF. Here the CDR3 is joined to the reference TRBV9 and TRBJ2-2 genes, and the full variable domain is: DSGVTQTPKHLITATGQRVTLRCSPRSGDLSVYWYQQSLDQGLQFLIQYYNGEERAKGNILERFSAQQFPDLHSELNLSSLELGDSALYFCASSPQGRGTHGELFFGEGSRLTVL.